Listed below are T cell receptor beta chains from one sample, sequenced in a study of blood T cell repertoires in COVID-19. Here immunoSEQ multiplex PCR was the method, and the copy in TCRdb shows in-frame clones only, minus some. The sample includes 95,000 to 150,000 clones, 80% to 85% of them seen just once. The material sequenced was PBMCs or T cells enriched from blood (not recorded which). These receptors all stem from a woman aged 25 to 39 who had recovered from COVID-19. CDR3s include the opening cysteine and the closing phenylalanine or tryptophan. D genes are given only for firm matches. A row's size may be missing; if present it is once, few, many or a size class.

DNA: TGTGCCAGCAGCCCCAGGGGGCAAGGCAATCAGCCCCAGCATTTT; CDR3: CASSPRGQGNQPQHF; J: TRBJ1-5; size: .; V: TRBV13; D: TRBD1
DNA: TGTGCCAGCAGCTCCCTAGCGGGAGGTCAGGACACCGGGGAGCTGTTTTTT; CDR3: CASSSLAGGQDTGELFF; J: TRBJ2-2; size: once; V: TRBV13; D: TRBD2
DNA: TGTGCCAGCAGTTTACGGGGCGGGACCTACGAGCAGTACTTC; CDR3: CASSLRGGTYEQYF; J: TRBJ2-7; size: .; V: TRBV28; D: .
DNA: TGTGCCAGCAGCGGAAATAGACAGCTGAACACTGAAGCTTTCTTT; CDR3: CASSGNRQLNTEAFF; J: TRBJ1-1; size: .; V: TRBV5-4; D: .
DNA: TGCGCCAGCAGCTTGGTTGCGGGAGGGTACAATGAGCAGTTCTTC; CDR3: CASSLVAGGYNEQFF; J: TRBJ2-1; size: few; V: TRBV5-1; D: TRBD2
DNA: TGTGCCAGCAGCCCACAGCGGACCAAGACAGATACGCAGTATTTT; CDR3: CASSPQRTKTDTQYF; J: TRBJ2-3; size: .; V: TRBV6-2/TRBV6-3; D: .
DNA: TGTGCCAGCAGAAGGGGGGGACGGAATGAAAAACTGTTTTTT; CDR3: CASRRGGRNEKLFF; J: TRBJ1-4; size: once; V: TRBV28; D: .
DNA: TGTGCCAGTAGTATCCGACAGGTCACAGATACGCAGTATTTT; CDR3: CASSIRQVTDTQYF; J: TRBJ2-3; size: once; V: TRBV19; D: .
DNA: TGTGCCAGTAGTATAGATGCTAGCGGACCATACGAGCAGTACTTC; CDR3: CASSIDASGPYEQYF; J: TRBJ2-7; size: .; V: TRBV19; D: TRBD2
DNA: TGTGCCAGCTCACGGCAGAACTATGGCTACACCTTC; CDR3: CASSRQNYGYTF; J: TRBJ1-2; size: .; V: TRBV18; D: .
DNA: TGTGCCAGCACCCGGACAGGCGATAGCAATCAGCCCCAGCATTTT; CDR3: CASTRTGDSNQPQHF; J: TRBJ1-5; size: .; V: TRBV28; D: TRBD1
DNA: TGTGCCAGTAGTCACACTAGCGGGAGGACCGGGGAGCTGTTTTTT; CDR3: CASSHTSGRTGELFF; J: TRBJ2-2; size: .; V: TRBV19; D: TRBD2
DNA: TGCGCCAGCAGCCAAGACGGACTGAACACAGATACGCAGTATTTT; CDR3: CASSQDGLNTDTQYF; J: TRBJ2-3; size: once; V: TRBV4-1; D: .
DNA: TGTGCCAGCAGCTTAGCGAGGTTGGGTCGGGGAAGCTACGAGCAGTACTTC; CDR3: CASSLARLGRGSYEQYF; J: TRBJ2-7; size: few; V: TRBV7-7; D: .
DNA: TGCAGCGTTGACCCGGGTAGGGGAGGCTACGAGCAGTACTTC; CDR3: CSVDPGRGGYEQYF; J: TRBJ2-7; size: once; V: TRBV29-1; D: .
DNA: TGTGCCAGCAGGTCGGACAGTCCAGCGGAAGGCTACACCTTC; CDR3: CASRSDSPAEGYTF; J: TRBJ1-2; size: .; V: TRBV25-1; D: .
DNA: TGTGTCTGGAAGTGGTACAGGGTGAACGCGAACACCGGGGAGCTGTTTTTT; CDR3: CVWKWYRVNANTGELFF; J: TRBJ2-2; size: .; V: TRBV30; D: .
DNA: TGTGCCAGCAGATCCCCTAGCGGGAGCGAGGGCGAGCAGTACTTC; CDR3: CASRSPSGSEGEQYF; J: TRBJ2-7; size: .; V: TRBV7-2; D: TRBD2
DNA: TGTGCCAGCAGTTACGCCCCAAGACTAGCGGTTACCTACGAGCAGTACTTC; CDR3: CASSYAPRLAVTYEQYF; J: TRBJ2-7; size: .; V: TRBV6-2/TRBV6-3; D: TRBD2
DNA: TGTGCCAGCAGCTCTAGCGGGAGGCGGTACAATGAGCAGTTCTTC; CDR3: CASSSSGRRYNEQFF; J: TRBJ2-1; size: .; V: TRBV7-2; D: TRBD2
DNA: TGTGCCAGCAGTTACTCCGAGGCGGGAGCGTTCGACGAGCAGTACTTC; CDR3: CASSYSEAGAFDEQYF; J: TRBJ2-7; size: .; V: TRBV6-6; D: TRBD2
DNA: TGCGCCAGCAGCTTTAACACAGATACGCAGTATTTT; CDR3: CASSFNTDTQYF; J: TRBJ2-3; size: .; V: TRBV5-1; D: .
DNA: TGTGCCACCAGCAGAGTTGCGGCCACCTACGAGCAGTACTTC; CDR3: CATSRVAATYEQYF; J: TRBJ2-7; size: .; V: TRBV15; D: .
DNA: TGTGCCTGGGCTCATGGAGAGCGGCAAGAGACCCAGTACTTC; CDR3: CAWAHGERQETQYF; J: TRBJ2-5; size: .; V: TRBV30; D: .
DNA: TGTGCCAGCAGCTCCATCCGGGCGGGAGGTGGCATTCAGTACTTC; CDR3: CASSSIRAGGGIQYF; J: TRBJ2-4; size: .; V: TRBV13; D: TRBD2
DNA: TGTGCCAGCAGCCAAGATGGGGGGAAGGCTTTCTTT; CDR3: CASSQDGGKAFF; J: TRBJ1-1; size: few; V: TRBV4-2; D: .
DNA: TGTGCCAGCAGCGTAGGGTCCGGGGGACTAGCGGGAGTGGAGACCCAGTACTTC; CDR3: CASSVGSGGLAGVETQYF; J: TRBJ2-5; size: .; V: TRBV9; D: TRBD2
DNA: TGCGCCAGCAGCCACCCTCCCGGGAGGGTTTACGAGCAGTACTTC; CDR3: CASSHPPGRVYEQYF; J: TRBJ2-7; size: .; V: TRBV4-1; D: TRBD2
DNA: TGTGCCAGCAGCCCGCGGAGCGGGGTTGAAGCTTTCTTT; CDR3: CASSPRSGVEAFF; J: TRBJ1-1; size: .; V: TRBV11-3; D: .
DNA: TGTGCCAGCAGGTTTACAGGGGGTGAGACCCAGTACTTC; CDR3: CASRFTGGETQYF; J: TRBJ2-5; size: .; V: TRBV7-2; D: TRBD1
DNA: TGTGCCAGCAGCTTAGGGACTAGCGGTAGCACAGATACGCAGTATTTT; CDR3: CASSLGTSGSTDTQYF; J: TRBJ2-3; size: .; V: TRBV7-9; D: TRBD2
DNA: TGTGCCAGCAGCCACATCTTCAACACCATATATTTT; CDR3: CASSHIFNTIYF; J: TRBJ1-3; size: .; V: TRBV12-3/TRBV12-4; D: .
DNA: TGTGCCAGCAGCCAAGATCGCCCCCCTCGCGGGAGTGTCTATGAGCAGTTCTTC; CDR3: CASSQDRPPRGSVYEQFF; J: TRBJ2-1; size: .; V: TRBV3-1/TRBV3-2; D: TRBD2
DNA: TGCGCCAGCAGCTTGGAGGGGCGGTACACAGATACGCAGTATTTT; CDR3: CASSLEGRYTDTQYF; J: TRBJ2-3; size: .; V: TRBV5-1; D: .
DNA: TGTGCCACCAGTGATGGGTACAGGGGATGGAACCAGCCCCAGCATTTT; CDR3: CATSDGYRGWNQPQHF; J: TRBJ1-5; size: .; V: TRBV24-1; D: TRBD1
DNA: TGTGCCAGCAGCTTACGGAGAGCAGGCGGCGCGGGTCACACTGAAGCTTTCTTT; CDR3: CASSLRRAGGAGHTEAFF; J: TRBJ1-1; size: .; V: TRBV7-2; D: .
DNA: TGTGCCAGCAGCTTACGGCTCCGGGAGGGCCCCTACAATGAGCAGTTCTTC; CDR3: CASSLRLREGPYNEQFF; J: TRBJ2-1; size: .; V: TRBV7-6; D: TRBD2
DNA: TGTGCCAGCAGCCGGACAGGGGGATCCTCACCCCTCCACTTT; CDR3: CASSRTGGSSPLHF; J: TRBJ1-6; size: .; V: TRBV6-6; D: TRBD1
DNA: TGTGCCAGCAGCCAAGGACTAGCGGGAGGGATTCGTTACAATGAGCAGTTCTTC; CDR3: CASSQGLAGGIRYNEQFF; J: TRBJ2-1; size: few; V: TRBV3-1/TRBV3-2; D: TRBD2
DNA: TGCAGTGCTAGTACGCCGCTAGCGGCGAGGCGAGAGACCCAGTACTTC; CDR3: CSASTPLAARRETQYF; J: TRBJ2-5; size: .; V: TRBV20-1; D: TRBD2
DNA: TGCGCCAGCAGACAGGACAGGGGAGGCTACGAGCAGTACTTC; CDR3: CASRQDRGGYEQYF; J: TRBJ2-7; size: few; V: TRBV4-1; D: TRBD1
DNA: TGTGCCAGCAGCCTGGACAGCTTCAATCAGCCCCAGCATTTT; CDR3: CASSLDSFNQPQHF; J: TRBJ1-5; size: .; V: TRBV7-2; D: .
DNA: TGTGCCAGCAGCTCTGGGGGGGTCTCCTACAATGAGCAGTTCTTC; CDR3: CASSSGGVSYNEQFF; J: TRBJ2-1; size: .; V: TRBV6-4; D: TRBD2
DNA: TGTGCCAGCAGCCCGTCCGGGGGAGAGACCCAGTACTTC; CDR3: CASSPSGGETQYF; J: TRBJ2-5; size: .; V: TRBV11-3; D: .
DNA: TGTGCCAGTAAAGAGACAGGGGGATTCTATGGCTACACCTTC; CDR3: CASKETGGFYGYTF; J: TRBJ1-2; size: once; V: TRBV19; D: TRBD1
DNA: TGCGCCAGCAGCCAAGACTTTCGGCCTAGCGGGAGGGCCGCTGAGCAGTTCTTC; CDR3: CASSQDFRPSGRAAEQFF; J: TRBJ2-1; size: once; V: TRBV4-3; D: TRBD2
DNA: TGTGCCAGCAGCTTAGCGCGAGGGACAGGGACCTACGAGCAGTACTTC; CDR3: CASSLARGTGTYEQYF; J: TRBJ2-7; size: .; V: TRBV7-9; D: TRBD1
DNA: TGTGCCAGCAGCCGCGCCGGGACAGGGCATTCACCCCTCCACTTT; CDR3: CASSRAGTGHSPLHF; J: TRBJ1-6; size: .; V: TRBV14; D: TRBD1
DNA: TGTGCCAGCAGCCTCCGTGGGACAGCTAATCAGCCCCAGCATTTT; CDR3: CASSLRGTANQPQHF; J: TRBJ1-5; size: .; V: TRBV3-1/TRBV3-2; D: TRBD1
DNA: TGTGCCAGCTCGACCAGGACAGGGGGCGGCACAGATACGCAGTATTTT; CDR3: CASSTRTGGGTDTQYF; J: TRBJ2-3; size: .; V: TRBV18; D: TRBD1
DNA: TGCGCCAGCAGCCAAGATTATTTTGGGGCCTCGGGTTCACCCCTCCACTTT; CDR3: CASSQDYFGASGSPLHF; J: TRBJ1-6; size: .; V: TRBV4-1; D: .
DNA: TGTGCCAGCAGTTTAAGGACTGCCGCTGAGCAGTTCTTC; CDR3: CASSLRTAAEQFF; J: TRBJ2-1; size: .; V: TRBV28; D: .
DNA: TGTGCCAGCAGTTCCCAGACAGGGTTCACCTTC; CDR3: CASSSQTGFTF; J: TRBJ1-2; size: once; V: TRBV28; D: TRBD1
DNA: TGTGCCAGCTCACCCCGGGCTAGCGGGAGTCTCAATGAGCAGTTCTTC; CDR3: CASSPRASGSLNEQFF; J: TRBJ2-1; size: .; V: TRBV18; D: TRBD2
DNA: TGTGCCAGCTCACCAGTCGAGGCGAACACTGAAGCTTTCTTT; CDR3: CASSPVEANTEAFF; J: TRBJ1-1; size: .; V: TRBV18; D: .
DNA: TGTGCCAGCAGTTCGGGGAACACAGATACGCAGTATTTT; CDR3: CASSSGNTDTQYF; J: TRBJ2-3; size: .; V: TRBV12-3/TRBV12-4; D: .
DNA: TGTGCCTGGAGTGTACTTCTTTCCAATGAGCAGTTCTTC; CDR3: CAWSVLLSNEQFF; J: TRBJ2-1; size: .; V: TRBV30; D: .